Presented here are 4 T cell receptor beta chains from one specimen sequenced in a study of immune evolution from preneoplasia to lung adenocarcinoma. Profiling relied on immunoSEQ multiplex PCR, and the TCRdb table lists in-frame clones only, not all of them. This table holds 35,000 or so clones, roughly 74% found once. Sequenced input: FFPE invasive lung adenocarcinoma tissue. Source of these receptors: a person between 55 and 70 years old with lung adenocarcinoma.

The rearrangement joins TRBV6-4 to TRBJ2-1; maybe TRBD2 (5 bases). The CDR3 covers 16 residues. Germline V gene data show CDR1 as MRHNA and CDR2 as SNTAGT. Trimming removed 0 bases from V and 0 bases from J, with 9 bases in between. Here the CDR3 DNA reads TGTGCCAGCAGTGACTCGGGTAGCGTCTCCTACAATGAGCAGTTCTTC. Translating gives CASSDSGSVSYNEQFF.

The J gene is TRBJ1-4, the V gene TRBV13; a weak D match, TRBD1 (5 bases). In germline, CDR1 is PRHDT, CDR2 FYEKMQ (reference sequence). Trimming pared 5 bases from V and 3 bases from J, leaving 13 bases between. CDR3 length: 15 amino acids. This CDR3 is CASSPGRESNEKLFF. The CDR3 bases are TGTGCCAGCAGCCCGGGACGGGAATCTAATGAAAAACTGTTTTTT.

Here the CDR3 reads CASSYGTGFGEQYF. The CDR3 region has the DNA TGTGCCAGCAGTTACGGGACAGGCTTTGGCGAGCAGTACTTC. V gene TRBV6-5 combines with J gene TRBJ2-7, with TRBD1 identical over 8 bases. This CDR3 has 14 residues. CDR1 and CDR2 (germline): MNHEY, SVGAGI. J gave up 6 bases and V 2 bases, and 6 bases lay outside the gene matches.

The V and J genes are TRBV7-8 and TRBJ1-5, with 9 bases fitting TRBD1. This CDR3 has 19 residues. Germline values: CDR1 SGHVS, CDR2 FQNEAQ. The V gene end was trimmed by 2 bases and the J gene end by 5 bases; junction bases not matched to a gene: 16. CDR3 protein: CASSLYWPDGTGRHQPQHF. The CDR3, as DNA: TGTGCCAGCAGCTTATATTGGCCCGATGGGACAGGGCGCCATCAGCCCCAGCATTTT.